The 10 T cell receptor beta chains below were found in one sample sequenced in a study of cytomegalovirus exposure and HLA in healthy donors. Both 60 Vbeta primers and 13 Jbeta primers went into the PCR. Sequencing used immunoSEQ multiplex PCR; TCRdb keeps in-frame clones, though not all of them. The table shows roughly 90,000 clones, with roughly 80% occurring only once. The sample taken for sequencing was PBMCs. These receptors all come from a man between 18 and 35 years old in good health and CMV-seronegative.

This chain links TRBV5-6 with TRBJ2-5; 12 nucleotides agree with TRBD2. The CDR3 is 16 residues long. Trimming took 2 bases from V and 1 from J; bases not matched to a gene: 3. The germline V gene encodes CDR1 SGHDT and CDR2 YYEEEE. DNA for the CDR3: TGTGCCAGCAGCTTAGGGGGACTAGCGGGCCAAGAGACCCAGTACTTC. Its translation: CASSLGGLAGQETQYF.

J is TRBJ2-1 and V is TRBV11-1, with 7 bases identical to TRBD2. This CDR3 comprises 14 residues. V dropped 5 bases and J dropped 7; count of bases not matched to a gene: 8. Germline CDR1 SGHAT, CDR2 FQDESV (reference sequence). CDR3 loop: CASSTRLARNEQFF. CDR3 nucleotide sequence: TGTGCCAGCAGCACCCGACTAGCTCGGAATGAGCAGTTCTTC.

The genes are TRBV29-1 and TRBJ2-7; D ambiguous. Trimming left V 1 base short and J 3 bases short, with 13 bases between. Germline V gene lookup returns CDR1 SQVTM and CDR2 ANQGSEA. The CDR3 is 14 residues long. CDR3 in DNA: TGCAGCGTTGAAGGAGGAGACCCAAACTACGAGCAGTACTTC. Its translation is CSVEGGDPNYEQYF.

V and J are TRBV30 and TRBJ1-2, with no clear D. Per the germline V gene, CDR1 is GTSNPN and CDR2 is SVGIG (reference sequence). V shed 0 bases and J shed 8 bases, with 16 bases lying between them. The CDR3 consists of 14 residues. CDR3 bases: TGTGCCTGGAGTGTTTTGGAAGAGGGCCGGGGCTACACCTTC. The encoded protein is CAWSVLEEGRGYTF.

The rearrangement joins TRBV29-1 to TRBJ2-3; 7 nucleotides match TRBD2. Germline V gene data show CDR1 as SQVTM and CDR2 as ANQGSEA. The CDR3 has 13 amino acids. With 6 bases clipped from V and 6 bases from J, the junction kept 9 bases outside the gene matches. This CDR3 reads CSVQGWEGDTQYF. As DNA, the CDR3 is TGCAGCGTCCAAGGGTGGGAGGGTGATACGCAGTATTTT.

The count of this clone is one. The rearrangement joins TRBV7-9 to TRBJ1-2; 9 nucleotides agree with TRBD1. Trimming removed 5 bases from V and 8 bases from J; junction bases left unmatched: 6. CDR3 length: 13 amino acids. CDR1 SEHNR and CDR2 FQNEAQ come from the germline V gene (reference sequence). The CDR3 loop is CASSLGDREGYTF. The CDR3 region has the DNA TGTGCCAGCAGCCTTGGGGACAGGGAGGGCTACACCTTC.

This chain links TRBV27 with TRBJ2-3; 7 nucleotides match TRBD1. The CDR3 is 16 residues long. From germline, CDR1 is MNHEY and CDR2 SMNVEV (reference sequence). With V trimmed by 6 bases and J by 2 bases, 11 bases remained unmatched. The CDR3 region has the DNA TGTGCCAGCAGCCCATCAAGGGGACAGCTCACAGATACGCAGTATTTT. This codes for CASSPSRGQLTDTQYF.

This chain uses TRBV5-6 with TRBJ2-1; D not certain. V was shortened by 0 bases and J by 8 bases, with 9 bases between the two germline ends. This CDR3 region has 13 residues. Germline CDR1 reads SGHDT; CDR2 reads YYEEEE. The CDR3 bases are TGTGCCAGCAGCTTGGACCAGCGCTATGAGCAGTTCTTC. This codes for CASSLDQRYEQFF.

The chain links TRBV7-8 to TRBJ1-1, with 7 nucleotides matching TRBD1. Germline CDR1 SGHVS, CDR2 FQNEAQ. This CDR3 is built from 17 residues. The V and J ends lost 0 bases and 1 base, in that order; junction bases with no gene match: 8. CDR3 region: CASSLAFPGGWNTEAFF. In nucleotides, the CDR3 is TGTGCCAGCAGCTTAGCGTTTCCAGGGGGATGGAACACTGAAGCTTTCTTT. The full variable domain, with the rest looked up from reference TRBV7-8 and TRBJ1-1, is GAGVSQSPRYKVAKRGQDVALRCDPISGHVSLFWYQQALGQGPEFLTYFQNEAQLDKSGLPSDRFFAERPEGSVSTLKIQRTQQEDSAVYLCASSLAFPGGWNTEAFFGQGTRLTVV.

The gene calls are TRBV7-9 and TRBJ1-4, with a possible D match to TRBD1 (6 bases). Germline V CDR1 and CDR2: SEHNR, FQNEAQ (reference sequence). This CDR3 is built from 14 residues. V lost 0 bases and J 7 bases, leaving 9 bases between the germline ends. The CDR3 protein is CASSLAGQSEKLFF. As DNA, the CDR3 is TGTGCCAGCAGCTTAGCCGGACAGTCTGAAAAACTGTTTTTT.